The sequence of this TCR beta chain was determined in a study of T cells in narcolepsy. Assay: immunoSEQ multiplex PCR; the TCRdb copy retains only in-frame clones and omits some. Seen here are 10,000 to 12,000 clones, just over 70% observed once, and the top ten hold over 20%. Germline CDR1 MDHEN, CDR2 SYDVKM. Trimming left V 5 bases short and J 0 bases short, with 11 bases between. This CDR3 is 16 amino acids long. The receptor's source is a human donor with narcolepsy. The sequencing input was CD45RA- memory CD8+ T cells from PBMCs. The chain has TRBV28 and TRBJ1-6; unclear D gene. The CDR3 nucleotides read TGTGCCAGCAGTCCCTCACCGAGCTCCTATAATTCACCCCTCCACTTT. Its translation is CASSPSPSSYNSPLHF.